A single sample is the source of the 18 T cell receptor beta chains below, sequenced in a study of shared clonotypes between healthy human individuals. TCRdb's table, derived via immunoSEQ multiplex PCR, lists solely in-frame clones and lacks some. The table lists 2 million to 2.5 million clones, just under 95% of them singletons. Sequencing input: naive CD4+ T cells from PBMCs. Subset described: CD45RA+ positively selected. The origin of the receptors is a young man in good health. Some clones in this sample may be carry-over from other donors' samples.

The CDR3 DNA sequence: TGTGCCAGCAATCGACAGGGGGGCTATGGCTACACCTTC. It specifies CASNRQGGYGYTF. The genes are TRBV6-1 and TRBJ1-2; 9 positions match TRBD1. V was clipped by 7 bases and J by 4 bases; unmatched bases: 4. The length of the CDR3 is 13 residues. The germline gives CDR1 MNHNS, CDR2 SASEGT.

This chain joins TRBV7-9 and TRBJ2-7; 8 bases fit TRBD1. The V gene's germline CDR1 is SEHNR and CDR2 FQNEAQ (reference sequence). CDR3 length: 15 amino acids. Trimming cost V 4 bases and J 3 bases; bases outside gene matches: 8. The CDR3 loop reads CASSSRQGMGYEQYF. The CDR3 DNA reads as TGTGCCAGCAGCTCCCGACAGGGGATGGGCTACGAGCAGTACTTC.

The chain links TRBV5-1 to TRBJ2-2, with 7 bases fitting TRBD1. Germline lookup yields CDR1 SGHRS and CDR2 YFSETQ. The CDR3 runs to 16 residues. V dropped 4 bases and J dropped 0; count of bases not matched to a gene: 6. CDR3 amino acids: CASSPNRGANTGELFF. The CDR3 DNA reads as TGCGCCAGCAGCCCCAACAGGGGTGCGAACACCGGGGAGCTGTTTTTT.

The rearrangement links TRBV18 to TRBJ2-7; 7 nucleotides match TRBD2. V dropped 6 bases and J dropped 8; count of bases not matched to a gene: 13. In germline, CDR1 is KGHSH, CDR2 LQKENI. This CDR3 spans 14 amino acids. The CDR3: CASSPTGTTNQQYF. The DNA of the CDR3 is TGTGCCAGCTCGCCCACCGGGACTACCAACCAGCAGTACTTC.

The count of this clone is one. The rearrangement joins TRBV29-1 to TRBJ2-7; the D gene is possibly TRBD1 (5 bases). Germline CDR1 SQVTM, CDR2 ANQGSEA. V was trimmed by 6 bases and J by 3 bases, leaving 12 bases between them. There are 12 residues in the CDR3. The CDR3: CSVSQGVYEQYF. The DNA of the CDR3 is TGCAGCGTCTCCCAGGGCGTCTACGAGCAGTACTTC.

V gene TRBV6-1 combines with J gene TRBJ2-2, with a possible D match to TRBD2 (5 bases). CDR1 and CDR2 from the germline V gene are MNHNS and SASEGT. This CDR3 is 13 amino acids long. With 6 bases removed from V and 1 base from J, the gap between germline ends came to 6 bases. This chain's CDR3 is CASSRGNTGELFF. CDR3 coding DNA: TGTGCCAGCAGCCGGGGGAACACCGGGGAGCTGTTTTTT.

The chain is built from TRBV5-1 and TRBJ2-7; maybe TRBD1 (6 bases). The CDR3 sequence is 17 residues long. Looked up from germline, CDR1 is SGHRS and CDR2 is YFSETQ. The V gene lost 3 bases and the J gene lost 5 bases, with 24 bases spanning the gap. Here the CDR3 DNA reads TGCGCCAGCAGCTGGACCGGGACACCAAGTATTCTCGACGAGCAGTACTTC. Translating it yields CASSWTGTPSILDEQYF.

The gene calls are TRBV7-6 and TRBJ2-2; D may be TRBD1 (5 bases). The CDR3 covers 16 residues. V shed 1 base and J shed 0 bases, with 9 bases lying between them. Germline assignment: CDR1 SGHVS and CDR2 FNYEAQ. The chain's CDR3 is CASSLGQGTNTGELFF. The CDR3 DNA reads as TGTGCCAGCAGCTTAGGGCAGGGCACGAACACCGGGGAGCTGTTTTTT.

This rearrangement joins TRBV7-9 to TRBJ2-1, with D perhaps matching TRBD2 (6 bases). Germline-derived CDR1 and CDR2 are SEHNR and FQNEAQ (reference sequence). The CDR3 runs 13 residues. Trimming took 11 bases from V and 5 from J, leaving 16 bases between them. The CDR3 here is CAVSGERDNEQFF. Here the CDR3 DNA reads TGTGCCGTAAGTGGGGAGCGGGACAATGAGCAGTTCTTC. The full variable domain, rest sourced from reference TRBV7-9 and TRBJ2-1, is DTGVSQNPRHKITKRGQNVTFRCDPISEHNRLYWYRQTLGQGPEFLTYFQNEAQLEKSRLLSDRFSAERPKGSFSTLEIQRTEQGDSAMYLCAVSGERDNEQFFGPGTRLTVL.

The gene calls are TRBV2 and TRBJ2-2, with D perhaps matching TRBD2 (6 bases). The length of the CDR3 is 18 residues. Trimming removed 4 bases at V and 3 bases at J, with 21 bases between. Germline CDR1 reads SNHLY; CDR2 reads FYNNEI. The DNA of the CDR3 is TGTGCCAGCAGTGGTAATCCTTGGCGGGGAGGTGACACCGGGGAGCTGTTTTTT. Residues: CASSGNPWRGGDTGELFF.

The rearrangement uses TRBV4-1 and TRBJ1-1; 7 bases align to TRBD1. The CDR3 covers 15 residues. Trimming took 2 bases from V and 3 from J; bases not matched to a gene: 6. Germline CDR1 is MGHRA and CDR2 is YSYEKL. CDR3 nucleotide sequence: TGCGCCAGCAGCCAACATGGGACAGTGGACACTGAAGCTTTCTTT. This sequence encodes CASSQHGTVDTEAFF.

J is TRBJ1-2 and V is TRBV6-1, with D perhaps matching TRBD1 (5 bases). This CDR3 contains 16 residues. Between the trimmed V and J ends, which lost 0 bases and 6 bases, there was a span of 17 bases. The germline V gene encodes CDR1 MNHNS and CDR2 SASEGT. The CDR3 coding sequence is TGTGCCAGCAGTGAAGCTTACTCCAGGGTTGGGAATGGCTACACCTTC. This encodes CASSEAYSRVGNGYTF.

This rearrangement joins TRBV5-6 to TRBJ1-5; a weak D match, TRBD1 (6 bases). The V gene lost 4 bases and the J gene lost 6 bases, with 17 bases spanning the gap. CDR1 SGHDT and CDR2 YYEEEE come from the germline V gene. This CDR3 is 15 amino acids long. CDR3 in DNA: TGTGCCAGCAGCCCCGCAACAGGGTGGCCTCAGCCCCAGCATTTT. Translating gives CASSPATGWPQPQHF.

In DNA form, the CDR3 reads TGTGCCAGCAGCAAAACCCTTCTCCGGGACAGGGTTCTGCGGAGTGAAAAACTGTTTTTT. Its translation: CASSKTLLRDRVLRSEKLFF. The rearrangement links TRBV28 to TRBJ1-4, with 9 bases fitting TRBD1. Losses at the gene ends were 6 bases for V and 7 bases for J; bases not matched to a gene: 24. Germline CDR1 and CDR2: MDHEN and SYDVKM. The CDR3 is 20 residues long.

The rearrangement links TRBV11-3 to TRBJ2-7, with D perhaps given as TRBD1 or TRBD2 (5 bases each). The CDR3 is 14 amino acids. Germline assignment: CDR1 SGHNT and CDR2 YENEEA. Trimming removed 5 bases from V and 3 bases from J, with 14 bases in between. CDR3 residues: CASSMGPRGYEQYF. CDR3 sequence (DNA): TGTGCCAGCAGCATGGGACCCCGGGGCTACGAGCAGTACTTC.

This chain uses TRBV6-1 with TRBJ2-5; 7 bases fit TRBD2. CDR1 is MNHNS and CDR2 is SASEGT in the germline V gene. J was trimmed by 1 base and V by 1 base; bases with no gene match: 12. This CDR3 comprises 18 residues. CDR3 sequence: CASSEVGFRASGQETQYF. For the CDR3, the DNA is TGTGCCAGCAGTGAAGTAGGGTTCCGGGCTAGCGGCCAAGAGACCCAGTACTTC.

This clone came up once. V is TRBV28 and J is TRBJ1-2; D is perhaps TRBD1 (6 bases). V shed 2 bases and J shed 8 bases, with 12 bases lying between them. Germline values: CDR1 MDHEN, CDR2 SYDVKM. This CDR3 region has 13 residues. This CDR3 is CASSLGGRLGYTF. The CDR3 DNA reads as TGTGCCAGCAGTTTAGGGGGGCGCCTAGGCTACACCTTC.

This chain connects TRBV9 to TRBJ2-5; D uncertain. The CDR3 is 13 residues long. Germline-derived CDR1 and CDR2 are SGDLS and YYNGEE. Trimming pared 10 bases from V and 2 bases from J, leaving 15 bases between. Here the CDR3 DNA reads TGTGCCGGCTCCGAAGGGCCTCAAGAGACCCAGTACTTC. It encodes CAGSEGPQETQYF.